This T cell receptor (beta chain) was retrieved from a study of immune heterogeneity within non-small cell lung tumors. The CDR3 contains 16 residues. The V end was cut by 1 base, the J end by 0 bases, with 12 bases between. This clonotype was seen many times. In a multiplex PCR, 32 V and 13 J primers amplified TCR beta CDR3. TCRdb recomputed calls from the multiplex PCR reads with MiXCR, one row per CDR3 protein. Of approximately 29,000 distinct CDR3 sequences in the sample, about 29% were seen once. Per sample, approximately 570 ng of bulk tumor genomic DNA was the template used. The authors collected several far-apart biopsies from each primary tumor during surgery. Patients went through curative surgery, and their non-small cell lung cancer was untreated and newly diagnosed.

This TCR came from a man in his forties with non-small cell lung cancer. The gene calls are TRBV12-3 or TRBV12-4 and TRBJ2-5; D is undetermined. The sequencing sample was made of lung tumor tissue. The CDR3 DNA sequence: TGTGCCAGCAGTTTAGTGGCAAACCCCTACCAAGAGACCCAGTACTTC. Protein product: CASSLVANPYQETQYF.